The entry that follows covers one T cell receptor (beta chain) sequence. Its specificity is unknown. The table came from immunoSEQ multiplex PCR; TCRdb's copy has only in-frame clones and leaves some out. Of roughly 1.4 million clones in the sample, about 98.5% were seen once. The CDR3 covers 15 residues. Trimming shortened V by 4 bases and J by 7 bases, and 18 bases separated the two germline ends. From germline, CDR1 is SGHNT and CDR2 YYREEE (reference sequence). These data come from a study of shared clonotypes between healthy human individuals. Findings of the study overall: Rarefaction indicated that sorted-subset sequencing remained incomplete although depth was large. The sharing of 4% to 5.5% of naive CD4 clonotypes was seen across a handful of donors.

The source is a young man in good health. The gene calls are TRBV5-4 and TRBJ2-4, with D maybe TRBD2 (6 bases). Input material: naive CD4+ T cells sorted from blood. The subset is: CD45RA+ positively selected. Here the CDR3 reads CASSPDGGGLNIQYF. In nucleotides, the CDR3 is TGTGCCAGCAGCCCGGACGGGGGAGGTCTTAACATTCAGTACTTC.